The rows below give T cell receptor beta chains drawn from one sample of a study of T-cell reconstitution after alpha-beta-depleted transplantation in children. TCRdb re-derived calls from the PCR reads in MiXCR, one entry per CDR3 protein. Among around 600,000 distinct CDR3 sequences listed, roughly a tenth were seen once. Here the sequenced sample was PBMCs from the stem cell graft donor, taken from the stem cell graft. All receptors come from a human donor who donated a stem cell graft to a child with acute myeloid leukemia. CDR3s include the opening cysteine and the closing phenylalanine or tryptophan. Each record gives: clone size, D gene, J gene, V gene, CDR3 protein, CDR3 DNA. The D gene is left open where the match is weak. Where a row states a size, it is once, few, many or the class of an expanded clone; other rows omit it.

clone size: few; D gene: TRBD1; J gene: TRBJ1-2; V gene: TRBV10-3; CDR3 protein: CAIRETGAYGYTF; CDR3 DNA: TGTGCCATCAGGGAGACAGGGGCATATGGCTACACCTTC
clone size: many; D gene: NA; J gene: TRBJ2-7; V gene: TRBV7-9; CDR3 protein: CASSLGGTAYEQYF; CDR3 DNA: TGTGCCAGCAGCTTGGGGGGGACAGCCTACGAGCAGTACTTC
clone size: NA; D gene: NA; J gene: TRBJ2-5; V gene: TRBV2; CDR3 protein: CASSSSRPPQETQYF; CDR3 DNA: TGTGCCAGCAGTTCTAGTCGGCCTCCTCAAGAGACCCAGTACTTC
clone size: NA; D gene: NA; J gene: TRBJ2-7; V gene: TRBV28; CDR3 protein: CASSLPGVVHEQYF; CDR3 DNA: TGTGCCAGCAGTTTGCCGGGAGTGGTCCACGAGCAGTACTTC
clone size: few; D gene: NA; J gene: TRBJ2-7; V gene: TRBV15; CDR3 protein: CATMRRFREFYEQYF; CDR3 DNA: TGTGCCACCATGAGAAGATTCAGGGAGTTCTACGAGCAGTACTTC
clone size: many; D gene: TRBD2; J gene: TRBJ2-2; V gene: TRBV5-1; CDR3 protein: CASRLAGGNTGELFF; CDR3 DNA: TGCGCCAGCCGACTAGCGGGAGGGAACACCGGGGAGCTGTTTTTT
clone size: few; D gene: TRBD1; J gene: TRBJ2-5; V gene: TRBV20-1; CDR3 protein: CSARGGRGGLETQYF; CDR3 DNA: TGCAGTGCTAGAGGTGGGAGAGGGGGCCTTGAGACCCAGTACTTC
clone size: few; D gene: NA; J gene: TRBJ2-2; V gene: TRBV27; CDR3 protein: CASTDRGSGLAGRNTGELFF; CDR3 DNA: TGTGCCAGCACGGACAGGGGAAGTGGGCTAGCGGGGAGGAACACCGGGGAGCTGTTTTTT
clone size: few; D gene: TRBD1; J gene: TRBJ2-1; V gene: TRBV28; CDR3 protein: CASSSLVAGQVRNNEQFF; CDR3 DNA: TGTGCCAGCAGTTCCCTGGTTGCTGGACAGGTCCGCAACAATGAGCAGTTCTTC
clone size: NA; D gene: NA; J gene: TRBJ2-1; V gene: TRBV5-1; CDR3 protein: CASSLVGVGTEKFF; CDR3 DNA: NA
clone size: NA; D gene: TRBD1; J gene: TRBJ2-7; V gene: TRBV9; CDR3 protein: CASSDGQGAYYEQYF; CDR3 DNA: TGTGCCAGCAGCGACGGACAGGGAGCCTACTACGAGCAGTACTTC
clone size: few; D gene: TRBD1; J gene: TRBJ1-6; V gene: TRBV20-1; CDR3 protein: CSAHPRGRNFQSPLHF; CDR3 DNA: TGCAGTGCTCACCCGAGGGGGCGAAATTTCCAATCACCCCTCCACTTT
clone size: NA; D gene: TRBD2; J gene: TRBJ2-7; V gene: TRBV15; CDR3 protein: CATSRVRQRLAASPRYEQYF; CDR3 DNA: TGTGCCACCAGCAGAGTCAGGCAACGACTAGCGGCATCACCCCGCTACGAGCAGTACTTC
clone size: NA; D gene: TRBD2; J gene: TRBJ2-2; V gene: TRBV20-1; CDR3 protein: CCATGLAGVANTGELFF; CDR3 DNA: TGCTGTGCTACTGGACTAGCGGGAGTTGCGAACACCGGGGAGCTGTTTTTT
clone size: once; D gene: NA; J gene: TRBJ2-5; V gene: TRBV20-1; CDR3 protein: CSAPSGSVSETQYF; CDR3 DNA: TGCAGTGCCCCGAGCGGTAGCGTGTCAGAGACCCAGTACTTC
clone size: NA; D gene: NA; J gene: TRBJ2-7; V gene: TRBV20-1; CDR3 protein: CSARVRGRGGYEQYF; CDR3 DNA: TGCAGTGCTAGAGTCAGGGGCAGGGGAGGCTACGAGCAGTACTTC
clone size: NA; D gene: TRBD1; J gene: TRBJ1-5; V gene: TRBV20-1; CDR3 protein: CSAINDREVGQPQHF; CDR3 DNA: TGCAGTGCGATTAATGACAGGGAAGTTGGTCAGCCCCAGCATTTT
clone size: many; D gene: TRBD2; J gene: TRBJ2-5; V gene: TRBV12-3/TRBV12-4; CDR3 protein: CASSQSAGGPQETQYF; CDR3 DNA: TGTGCCAGCAGTCAATCAGCGGGAGGGCCCCAAGAGACCCAGTACTTC
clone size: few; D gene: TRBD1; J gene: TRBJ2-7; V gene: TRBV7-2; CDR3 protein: CASSFWTGDYEQYF; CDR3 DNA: TGTGCCAGCAGCTTCTGGACAGGGGACTACGAGCAGTACTTC
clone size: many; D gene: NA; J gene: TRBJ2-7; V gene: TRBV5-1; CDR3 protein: CASMRSGDSYEQYF; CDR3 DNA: TGCGCCAGCATGCGTTCAGGAGACTCCTACGAGCAGTACTTC
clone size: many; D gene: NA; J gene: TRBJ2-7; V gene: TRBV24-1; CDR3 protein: CATSDGGLAGEQYF; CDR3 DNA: TGTGCCACCAGTGATGGTGGTTTGGCGGGCGAGCAGTACTTC
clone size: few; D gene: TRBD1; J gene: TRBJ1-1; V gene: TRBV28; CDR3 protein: CASSLMGQIYTGEAFF; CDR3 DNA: TGTGCCAGCAGTTTAATGGGACAGATTTACACTGGTGAAGCTTTCTTT
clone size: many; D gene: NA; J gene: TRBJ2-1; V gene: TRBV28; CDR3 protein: CASSLDGSYNEQFF; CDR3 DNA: TGTGCCAGCAGTTTAGACGGGAGCTACAATGAGCAGTTCTTC
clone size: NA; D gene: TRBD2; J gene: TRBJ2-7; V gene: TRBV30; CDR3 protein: CAWRTSGRGYEQYF; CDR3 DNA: TGTGCCTGGCGGACTAGCGGGAGAGGGTACGAGCAGTACTTC
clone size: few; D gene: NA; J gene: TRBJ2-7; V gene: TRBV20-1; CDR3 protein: CSAQSSERLSYEQYF; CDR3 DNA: TGCAGTGCTCAGTCTTCCGAAAGACTCTCCTACGAGCAGTACTTC
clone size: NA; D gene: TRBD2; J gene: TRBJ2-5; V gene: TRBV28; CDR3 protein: CASRPTSGSVGTQYF; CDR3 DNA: TGTGCCAGCAGACCGACTAGCGGGAGTGTGGGGACCCAGTACTTC
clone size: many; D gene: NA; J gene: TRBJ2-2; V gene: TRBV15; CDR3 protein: CATSRDRGAPSLSGELFF; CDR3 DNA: TGTGCCACCAGCAGAGACCGAGGGGCTCCATCGTTGTCCGGGGAGCTGTTTTTT
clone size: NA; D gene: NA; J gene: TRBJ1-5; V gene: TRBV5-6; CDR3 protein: CASSLTGRQPQHF; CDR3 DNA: TGTGCCAGCAGCTTGACGGGGCGACAGCCCCAGCATTTT
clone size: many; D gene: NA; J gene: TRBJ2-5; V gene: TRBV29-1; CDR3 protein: CSVVVETQYF; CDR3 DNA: TGCAGCGTTGTAGTAGAGACCCAGTACTTC
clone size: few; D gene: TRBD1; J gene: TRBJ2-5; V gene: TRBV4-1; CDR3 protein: CASSQGTGGGRETQYF; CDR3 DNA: TGCGCCAGCAGCCAAGGGACAGGGGGAGGCAGGGAGACCCAGTACTTC
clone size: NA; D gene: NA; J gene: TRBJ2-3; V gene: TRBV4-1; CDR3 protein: CASSQPDRFSTDTQYF; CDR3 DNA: TGCGCCAGCAGCCAACCGGACAGATTTAGCACAGATACGCAGTATTTT
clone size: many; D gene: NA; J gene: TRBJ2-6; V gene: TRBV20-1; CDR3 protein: CSARDLGAGANVLTF; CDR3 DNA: TGCAGTGCTAGAGATCTAGGGGCTGGGGCCAACGTCCTGACTTTC
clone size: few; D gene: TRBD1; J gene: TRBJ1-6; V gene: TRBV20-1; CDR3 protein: CSAVGTGGGNSPLHF; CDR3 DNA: TGCAGTGCTGTCGGGACAGGGGGCGGTAATTCACCCCTCCACTTT
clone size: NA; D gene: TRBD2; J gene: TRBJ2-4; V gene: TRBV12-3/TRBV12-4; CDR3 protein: CASTHAGDKNIQYF; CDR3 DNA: TGTGCCAGCACTCACGCGGGGGATAAAAACATTCAGTACTTC
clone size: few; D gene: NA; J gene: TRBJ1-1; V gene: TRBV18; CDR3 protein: CASQRAGVNTEAFF; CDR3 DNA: TGTGCCTCCCAAAGGGCGGGGGTGAACACTGAAGCTTTCTTT
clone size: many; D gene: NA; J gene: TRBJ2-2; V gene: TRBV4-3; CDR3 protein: CASSQDPGGGELFF; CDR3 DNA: TGCGCCAGCAGCCAAGATCCAGGTGGCGGGGAGCTTTTTTTT
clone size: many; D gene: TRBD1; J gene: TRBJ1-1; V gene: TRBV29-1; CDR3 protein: CSFTRQGNTEAFF; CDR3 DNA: TGCAGCTTTACTCGACAGGGGAACACTGAAGCTTTCTTT
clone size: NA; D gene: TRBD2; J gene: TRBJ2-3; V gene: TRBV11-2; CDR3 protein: CASSSPLTSGGHGSTDTQYF; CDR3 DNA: TGTGCCAGCAGCAGCCCACTCACTAGCGGGGGCCACGGTTCGACAGATACGCAGTATTTT
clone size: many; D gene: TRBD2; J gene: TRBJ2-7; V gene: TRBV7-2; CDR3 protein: CASSRRTSVSYEQYF; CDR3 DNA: TGTGCCAGCAGCAGACGGACTAGCGTCTCCTACGAGCAGTACTTC
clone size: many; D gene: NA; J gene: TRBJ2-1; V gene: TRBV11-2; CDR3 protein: CASTLTGRGRDNEQFF; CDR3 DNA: TGTGCCAGCACCCTAACGGGGCGCGGACGCGACAATGAGCAGTTCTTC
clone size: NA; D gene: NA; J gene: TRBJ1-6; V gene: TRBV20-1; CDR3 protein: CSASSFSWSPLHF; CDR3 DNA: TGCAGTGCTAGTTCATTCTCCTGGTCACCCCTCCACTTT
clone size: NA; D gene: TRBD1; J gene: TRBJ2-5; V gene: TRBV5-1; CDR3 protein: CASSHTISGTGFTGTQYF; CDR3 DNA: TGCGCCAGCAGCCACACCATTTCCGGGACAGGTTTCACGGGGACCCAGTACTTC
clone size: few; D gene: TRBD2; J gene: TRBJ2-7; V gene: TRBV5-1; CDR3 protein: CASSLGGLAGVNEQYF; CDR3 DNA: TGCGCCAGCAGCTTGGGGGGACTAGCGGGAGTCAACGAGCAGTACTTC
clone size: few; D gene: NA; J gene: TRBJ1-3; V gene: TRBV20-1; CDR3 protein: CSAKDSLSGNTIYF; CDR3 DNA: TGCAGTGCCAAGGACAGCCTCTCTGGAAACACCATATATTTT
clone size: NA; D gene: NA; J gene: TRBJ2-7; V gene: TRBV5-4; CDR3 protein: CASSPGARGRYEQYF; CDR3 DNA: TGTGCCAGCAGCCCGGGCGCGCGGGGGCGGTACGAGCAGTACTTC
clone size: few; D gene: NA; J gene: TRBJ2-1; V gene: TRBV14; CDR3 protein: CASSQDGGTVTYNEQFF; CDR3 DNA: TGTGCCAGCAGCCAAGATGGGGGGACGGTGACCTACAATGAGCAGTTCTTC
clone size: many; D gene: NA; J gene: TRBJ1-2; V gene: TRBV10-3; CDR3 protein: CAITFGGTVGGYTF; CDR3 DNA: TGTGCCATCACCTTTGGGGGGACCGTCGGGGGCTACACCTTC
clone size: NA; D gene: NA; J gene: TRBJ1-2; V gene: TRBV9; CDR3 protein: CASSVEGRGEGYTF; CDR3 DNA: TGTGCCAGCAGCGTCGAGGGGAGGGGCGAAGGCTACACCTTC
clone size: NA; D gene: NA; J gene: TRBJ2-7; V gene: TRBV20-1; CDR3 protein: CSARPGGGPTYEQYF; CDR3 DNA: TGCAGTGCTAGACCTGGGGGGGGGCCGACCTACGAGCAGTACTTC
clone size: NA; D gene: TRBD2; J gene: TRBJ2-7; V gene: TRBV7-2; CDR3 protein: CASSLAPGLAGVGYEQYF; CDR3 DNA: TGTGCCAGCAGCTTAGCCCCTGGACTAGCGGGGGTGGGCTACGAGCAGTACTTC